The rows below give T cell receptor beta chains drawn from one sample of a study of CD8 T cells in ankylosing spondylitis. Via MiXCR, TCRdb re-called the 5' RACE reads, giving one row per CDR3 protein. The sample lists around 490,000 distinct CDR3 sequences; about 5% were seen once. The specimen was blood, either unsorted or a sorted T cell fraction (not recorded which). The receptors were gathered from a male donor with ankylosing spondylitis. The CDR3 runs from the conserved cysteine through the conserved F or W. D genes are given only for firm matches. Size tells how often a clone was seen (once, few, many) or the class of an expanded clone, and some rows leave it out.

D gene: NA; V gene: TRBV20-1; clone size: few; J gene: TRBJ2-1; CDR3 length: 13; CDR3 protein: CSARDRGGNEQFF; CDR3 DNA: TGCAGTGCTAGAGATCGGGGTGGCAATGAGCAGTTCTTC
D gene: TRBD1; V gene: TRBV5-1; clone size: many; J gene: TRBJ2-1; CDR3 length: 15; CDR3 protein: CASSFRQGRGNEQFF; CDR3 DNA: TGCGCCAGCAGCTTCAGACAGGGGAGAGGAAATGAGCAGTTCTTC
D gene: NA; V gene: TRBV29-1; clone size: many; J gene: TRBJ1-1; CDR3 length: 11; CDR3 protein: CSAEANTEAFF; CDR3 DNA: TGCAGCGCCGAGGCTAACACTGAAGCTTTCTTT
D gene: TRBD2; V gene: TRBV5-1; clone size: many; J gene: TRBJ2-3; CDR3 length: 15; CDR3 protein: CASSLSGGIVDTQYF; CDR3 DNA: TGCGCCAGCAGCCTGAGCGGGGGAATCGTGGATACGCAGTATTTT
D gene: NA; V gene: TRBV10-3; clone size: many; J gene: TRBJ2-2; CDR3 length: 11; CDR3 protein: CAIRLSGELFF; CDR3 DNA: TGTGCCATCCGGCTCTCCGGGGAGCTGTTTTTT
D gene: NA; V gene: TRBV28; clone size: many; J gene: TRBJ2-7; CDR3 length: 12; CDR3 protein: CASSWEGGEQYF; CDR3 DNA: TGTGCCAGCAGCTGGGAAGGGGGGGAGCAGTACTTC
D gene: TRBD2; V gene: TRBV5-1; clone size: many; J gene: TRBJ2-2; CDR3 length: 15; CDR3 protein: CASSYSGGNTGELFF; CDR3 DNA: TGCGCCAGCAGCTATAGCGGGGGAAACACCGGGGAGCTGTTTTTT
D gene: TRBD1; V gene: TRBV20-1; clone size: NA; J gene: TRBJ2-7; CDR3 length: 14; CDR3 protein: CSASRDRDAYEQYF; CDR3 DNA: TGCAGTGCTAGCCGGGACAGAGACGCCTACGAGCAGTACTTC
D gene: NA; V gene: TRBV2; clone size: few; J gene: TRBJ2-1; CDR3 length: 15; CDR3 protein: CASSAWGEPLHEQFF; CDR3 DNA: TGTGCCAGCAGTGCTTGGGGGGAGCCCCTCCATGAGCAGTTCTTC
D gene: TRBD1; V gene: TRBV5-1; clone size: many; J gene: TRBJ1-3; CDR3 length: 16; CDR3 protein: CASSLASGQGRNTIYF; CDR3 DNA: TGCGCCAGCAGCTTGGCTTCGGGACAGGGAAGAAACACCATATATTTT
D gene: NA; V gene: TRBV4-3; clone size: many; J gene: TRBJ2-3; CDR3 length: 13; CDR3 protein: CASAREFGDTQYF; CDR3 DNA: TGCGCCTCCGCAAGGGAATTTGGGGATACGCAGTATTTT
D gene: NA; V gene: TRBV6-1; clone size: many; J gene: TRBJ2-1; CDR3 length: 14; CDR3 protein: CASSLDTRNNEQFF; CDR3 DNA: TGTGCCAGCAGTCTAGATACAAGGAACAATGAGCAGTTCTTC
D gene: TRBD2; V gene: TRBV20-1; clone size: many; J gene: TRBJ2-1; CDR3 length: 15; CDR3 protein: CSARGPGGAANEQFF; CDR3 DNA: TGCAGTGCTAGAGGTCCCGGGGGGGCTGCAAATGAGCAGTTCTTC
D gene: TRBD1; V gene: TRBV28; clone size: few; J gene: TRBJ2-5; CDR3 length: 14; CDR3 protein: CASAVTGGAETQYF; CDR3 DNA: TGTGCCAGCGCTGTGACAGGGGGCGCGGAGACCCAGTACTTC
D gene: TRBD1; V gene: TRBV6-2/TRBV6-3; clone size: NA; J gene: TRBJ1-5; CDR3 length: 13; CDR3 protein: CASSDRANQPQHF; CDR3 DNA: TGTGCCAGCAGTGACAGGGCAAATCAGCCCCAGCATTTT
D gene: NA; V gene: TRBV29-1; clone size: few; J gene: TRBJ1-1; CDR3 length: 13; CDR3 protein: CSAASQTNTEAFF; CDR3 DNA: TGCAGCGCTGCCTCACAGACGAACACTGAAGCTTTCTTT
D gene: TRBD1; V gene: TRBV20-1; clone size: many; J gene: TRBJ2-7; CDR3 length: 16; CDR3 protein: CSARDRRTGGFHEQYF; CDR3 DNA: TGCAGTGCTAGAGATCGCCGGACAGGGGGGTTCCACGAGCAGTACTTC
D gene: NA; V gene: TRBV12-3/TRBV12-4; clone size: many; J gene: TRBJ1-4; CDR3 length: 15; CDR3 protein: CASSLPTVTNEKLFF; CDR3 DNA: TGTGCCAGCAGTCTCCCGACAGTAACTAATGAAAAACTGTTTTTT
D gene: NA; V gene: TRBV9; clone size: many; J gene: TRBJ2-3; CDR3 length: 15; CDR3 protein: CASSVGPRSTDTQYF; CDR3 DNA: TGTGCCAGCAGCGTAGGGCCACGAAGCACAGATACGCAGTATTTT
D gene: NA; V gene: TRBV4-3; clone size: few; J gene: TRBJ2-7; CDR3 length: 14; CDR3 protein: CASSQGRFSYEQYF; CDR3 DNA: TGCGCCAGCAGCCAAGGGCGGTTCTCCTACGAGCAGTACTTC
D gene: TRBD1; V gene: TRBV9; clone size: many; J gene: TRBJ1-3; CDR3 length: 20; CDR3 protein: CASSTTGHRGPEASGNTIYF; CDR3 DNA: TGTGCCAGCAGCACAACCGGGCACAGGGGGCCCGAAGCGTCTGGAAACACCATATATTTT
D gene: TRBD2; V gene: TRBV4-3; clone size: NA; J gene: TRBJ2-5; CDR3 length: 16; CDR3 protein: CASSHPGASGGETQYF; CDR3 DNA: TGCGCCAGCAGCCACCCTGGGGCTAGCGGCGGGGAGACCCAGTACTTC
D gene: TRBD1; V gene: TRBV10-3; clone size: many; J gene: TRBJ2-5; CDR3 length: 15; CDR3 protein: CAISSGQRDGETQYF; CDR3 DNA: TGTGCCATCAGCTCGGGACAGAGGGATGGAGAGACCCAGTACTTC
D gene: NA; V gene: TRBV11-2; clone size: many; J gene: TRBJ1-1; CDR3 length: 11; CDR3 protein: CASRTGPEAFF; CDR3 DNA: TGTGCCAGCAGGACAGGTCCTGAAGCTTTCTTT